This TCR beta chain was sequenced for a study of T cell responses to AZD1222 COVID-19 vaccine. Second-dose intervals near 4 or 12 weeks were combined. This CDR3 spans 14 amino acids. In germline, CDR1 is SGHNT, CDR2 YENEEA. Trimming took 2 bases from V and 5 from J, leaving 12 bases between them. Using immunoSEQ multiplex PCR, the repertoire was profiled, and TCRdb retains in-frame clones only, with some absent. The sample consists of approximately 210,000 clones, about 89% of them appearing once. About this clone: Antigen: not known.

Broader study findings: Sampled repertoires all dated from after the peak T cell response. Vaccination with two AZD1222 doses was followed by a rise in Spike-specific TCR breadth and depth.

This TCR came from an adult who received the AZD1222 COVID-19 vaccine. Sequences were derived from peripheral blood, sampled 28 days after the second AZD1222 dose. V gene TRBV11-3 combines with J gene TRBJ1-1; D call uncertain. CDR3 DNA sequence: TGTGCCAGCAGCTTAAGGCAGGAGTGGACTGAAGCTTTCTTT. It translates to CASSLRQEWTEAFF. The whole variable domain, filled in from reference TRBV11-3 and TRBJ1-1, reads EAGVVQSPRYKIIEKKQPVAFWCNPISGHNTLYWYLQNLGQGPELLIRYENEEAVDDSQLPKDRFSAERLKGVDSTLKIQPAELGDSAVYLCASSLRQEWTEAFFGQGTRLTVV.